This TCR beta chain was recorded in a study of cytomegalovirus exposure and HLA in healthy donors. The PCR used 60 Vbeta and 13 Jbeta primers. TCRdb's table, derived via immunoSEQ multiplex PCR, lists solely in-frame clones and lacks some. The sample table includes some 120,000 clones. A word on this clone: Its antigen remains unidentified.

Study findings and constraints: Three CMV-associated chains proved CMV antigen-specific in vitro. Available immune exposure information covered CMV serostatus only. Later analysis identified a missense DCLRE1C variant that was linked to TCR beta V- and J-gene trimming.

The CDR3 runs to 13 residues. Trimming took 3 bases from V and 3 from J; bases not matched to a gene: 1. CDR1 is ENHRY and CDR2 is SYGVKD in the germline V gene. The receptor was isolated from a man younger than 35 in good health and CMV-seronegative. The V and J genes are TRBV10-3 and TRBJ2-5; 7 nucleotides agree with TRBD2. The specimen was PBMCs. The CDR3: CAISDGTKETQYF. The CDR3 DNA is TGTGCCATCAGTGACGGGACTAAAGAGACCCAGTACTTC.